Described below is a single T cell receptor (beta chain) sequence and its context. What it binds is not known. This CDR3 region has 16 residues. Trimming took off 4 bases at V and 2 bases at J, with 12 bases between the two ends. The germline V gene encodes CDR1 LNHDA and CDR2 SQIVND (reference sequence). The data belong to a study of cytomegalovirus exposure and HLA in healthy donors. The PCR ran on 60 Vbeta and 13 Jbeta primers. Sequencing was performed with immunoSEQ multiplex PCR; in TCRdb, only in-frame clones are kept and a portion is missing. The sample consists of 130,000 to 150,000 clones, roughly 80% of them appearing once. Whole-study findings and limits: The study assumed roughly uniform donor sequencing depth for presence/absence analyses. Some V segments (TRBV6-2 and TRBV6-3 among them) were excluded as indistinguishable. Later on, a genetic analysis was performed. It linked a missense variant in DCLRE1C with V- and J-gene trimming of TCR beta. The majority of TCR sequences were rare, yet some public TCRs appeared in many donors.

The V and J genes are TRBV19 and TRBJ2-6; unclear D gene. Sequenced material: PBMCs. This clonotype was sampled from a man aged 40-55 years in good health and CMV-seronegative. CDR3 loop: CASSNRVGAGANVLTF. The CDR3 nucleotides read TGTGCCAGTAGTAATCGGGTGGGTGCTGGGGCCAACGTCCTGACTTTC.